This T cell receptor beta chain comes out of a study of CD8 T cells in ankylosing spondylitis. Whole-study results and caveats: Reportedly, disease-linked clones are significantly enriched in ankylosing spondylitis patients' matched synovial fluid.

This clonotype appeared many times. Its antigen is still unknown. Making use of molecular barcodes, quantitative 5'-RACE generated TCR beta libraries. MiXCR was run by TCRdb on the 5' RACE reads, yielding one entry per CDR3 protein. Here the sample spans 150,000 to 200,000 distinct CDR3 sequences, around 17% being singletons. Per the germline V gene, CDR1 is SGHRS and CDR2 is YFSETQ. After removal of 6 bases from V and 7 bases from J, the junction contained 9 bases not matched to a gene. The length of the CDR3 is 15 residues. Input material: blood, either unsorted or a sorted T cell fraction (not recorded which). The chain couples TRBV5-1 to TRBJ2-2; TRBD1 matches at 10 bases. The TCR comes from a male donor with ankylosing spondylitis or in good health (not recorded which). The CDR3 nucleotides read TGCGCCAGCACCGACGGACAGGGGGACGACGGGGAGCTGTTTTTT. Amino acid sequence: CASTDGQGDDGELFF. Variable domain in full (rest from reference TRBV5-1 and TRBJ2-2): KAGVTQTPRYLIKTRGQQVTLSCSPISGHRSVSWYQQTPGQGLQFLFEYFSETQRNKGNFPGRFSGRQFSNSRSEMNVSTLELGDSALYLCASTDGQGDDGELFFGEGSRLTVL.